These T cell receptor beta chains were read from a single sample in a study of CD8+CD57+ T cells in acquired aplastic anemia. Via MiXCR, TCRdb re-called the reads, giving one row per CDR3 protein. The sample has approximately 100,000 distinct CDR3 sequences; about 66% are singletons. Sequenced sample: sorted CD4+, CD8+, or CD8+CD57+ T cells (not recorded which) from PBMCs. The receptor set was obtained from a human donor with aplastic anemia. CDR3s include the opening cysteine and the closing phenylalanine or tryptophan. The D gene is left open where the match is weak. Some rows have no size entry. The others give once, few or many, or a class for an expanded clone.

>TRBV2|-|TRBD2|TRBJ2-5|19
CASSEPEMTSGATLGTQYF
TGTGCCAGCAGTGAACCGGAGATGACTAGCGGGGCTACACTTGGGACCCAGTACTTC
>TRBV12-3/TRBV12-4|once|-|TRBJ1-2|13
CASSIPGVHGYTF
TGTGCCAGCAGTATTCCAGGGGTCCATGGCTACACCTTC
>TRBV10-3|-|TRBD1|TRBJ1-1|13
CAIRTGINTEAFF
TGTGCCATCAGGACAGGGATAAACACTGAAGCTTTCTTT
>TRBV2|-|-|TRBJ2-7|12
CASSPLDYEQYF
TGTGCCAGCAGCCCACTAGACTACGAGCAGTACTTC
>TRBV10-3|once|TRBD1|TRBJ2-2|16
CAGTRGQGAVVGELCF
TGTGCCGGCACCCGCGGACAGGGGGCGGTTGTCGGGGAGCTGTGTTTT
>TRBV20-1|-|TRBD2|TRBJ2-5|13
CSAFGLAGETQYF
TGCAGTGCTTTCGGACTAGCGGGAGAGACCCAGTACTTC
>TRBV7-2|many|TRBD2|TRBJ2-1|19
CASSLAGSGRLAVYNEQFF
TGTGCCAGCAGCTTAGCGGGATCCGGGCGCCTAGCGGTCTACAATGAGCAGTTCTTC
>TRBV19|few|-|TRBJ1-3|12
CASSNSGNTIYF
TGTGCCAGTAGCAACTCTGGAAACACCATATATTTT
>TRBV29-1|-|-|TRBJ2-7|9
CHATYEQYF
TGTCACGCGACCTACGAGCAGTACTTC
>TRBV24-1|-|-|TRBJ2-7|13
CATSDQSSYEQYF
TGTGCCACCAGTGACCAGAGCTCCTACGAGCAGTACTTC
>TRBV2|once|-|TRBJ2-7|12
CASRDYSYEQYF
TGTGCCAGCAGGGACTATTCCTACGAGCAGTACTTC
>TRBV10-3|once|TRBD2|TRBJ2-7|15
CAISEDAGRAYEQYF
TGTGCCATCAGTGAGGACGCGGGGAGGGCCTACGAGCAGTACTTC
>TRBV11-1|few|TRBD2|TRBJ2-5|19
CASSLGTSGGSHKKETQYF
TGTGCCAGCAGCTTAGGGACTAGCGGGGGCAGCCATAAGAAAGAGACCCAGTACTTC
>TRBV15|-|TRBD2|TRBJ2-3|15
CATSILARGTDTQYF
TGTGCCACCAGCATACTAGCGCGGGGCACAGATACGCAGTATTTT
>TRBV10-2|few|-|TRBJ1-4|12
CASSEISQPLFF
TGCGCCAGCAGTGAGATCTCCCAGCCACTGTTTTTT
>TRBV20-1|-|TRBD1|TRBJ1-6|14
CSASMGQYNSPLHF
TGCAGTGCTAGTATGGGACAGTATAATTCACCCCTCCACTTT
>TRBV12-3/TRBV12-4|-|-|TRBJ2-5|14
CASSGGGGQETQYF
TGTGCCAGCAGCGGGGGCGGGGGTCAAGAGACCCAGTACTTC
>TRBV15|few|-|TRBJ1-6|13
CATSRDSYSPLHF
TGTGCCACCAGCAGAGATTCCTATTCACCCCTCCACTTT
>TRBV20-1|once|-|TRBJ2-5|16
CSARDLEGQPSETQYF
TGCAGTGCTAGAGATCTCGAAGGGCAACCCAGTGAGACCCAGTACTTC
>TRBV7-2|-|-|TRBJ2-2|13
CASSLAGFGELFF
TGTGCCAGCAGCTTGGCCGGTTTCGGGGAGCTGTTTTTT
>TRBV7-6|-|TRBD2|TRBJ2-2|17
CASSPRTSAANTGELFF
TGTGCCAGCAGCCCACGGACTAGCGCCGCGAACACCGGGGAGCTGTTTTTT
>TRBV10-3|-|TRBD2|TRBJ2-3|14
CAISTSGITDTQYF
TGTGCCATCAGTACTAGCGGGATCACAGATACGCAGTATTTT
>TRBV7-3|-|-|TRBJ2-7|8
CDSSEQYF
TGTGACAGTTCCGAGCAGTACTTC
>TRBV19|few|-|TRBJ2-1|15
CASSRSRDPTNEQFF
TGTGCCAGTAGTCGCTCAAGGGACCCTACGAATGAGCAGTTCTTC
>TRBV4-1|medium-sized|-|TRBJ1-2|13
CASSLQGNDGYTF
TGCGCCAGCAGCCTACAGGGAAATGATGGCTACACCTTC
>TRBV19|few|TRBD1|TRBJ2-7|13
CATARDRGYEQYF
TGTGCCACCGCGAGGGACAGGGGGTACGAGCAGTACTTC
>TRBV5-8|-|-|TRBJ2-7|14
CASSLSQGRYEQYF
TGTGCCAGCAGCTTGTCGCAGGGTCGATACGAGCAGTACTTC
>TRBV19|-|TRBD1|TRBJ1-4|17
CASRPRDRGATNEKLFF
TGTGCCAGTAGGCCCCGGGACAGGGGAGCAACTAATGAAAAACTGTTTTTT
>TRBV10-3|-|-|TRBJ2-5|12
CASRGHQETQYF
TGTGCCAGCAGGGGACACCAAGAGACCCAGTACTTC
>TRBV29-1|-|-|TRBJ2-1|12
CSVFCSYNEQFF
TGCAGCGTTTTTTGCTCCTACAATGAGCAGTTCTTC
>TRBV24-1|once|-|TRBJ1-4|14
CATSGGDINEKLFF
TGTGCCACCAGTGGGGGGGACATTAATGAAAAACTGTTTTTT
>TRBV7-2|-|-|TRBJ1-1|14
CASSLDVTGAEAFF
TGTGCCAGCAGCTTAGACGTAACAGGTGCCGAAGCTTTCTTT
>TRBV20-1|-|TRBD2|TRBJ2-5|15
CSARELAGGRETQYF
TGTAGTGCTAGAGAGTTAGCGGGAGGGAGAGAGACCCAGTACTTC
>TRBV2|few|-|TRBJ2-5|10
CASTRETQYF
TGTGCCAGCACAAGGGAGACCCAGTACTTC
>TRBV20-1|-|-|TRBJ2-7|14
CSAGAVGWSYEQYF
TGCAGTGCTGGGGCTGTGGGTTGGTCCTACGAGCAGTACTTC
>TRBV15|-|-|TRBJ2-7|15
CATSRRAASSYEQYF
TGTGCCACCAGCAGAAGGGCGGCGAGCTCCTACGAGCAGTACTTC
>TRBV29-1|-|TRBD2|TRBJ2-1|15
CSVEGSGTNYNEQFF
TGCAGCGTTGAAGGTTCCGGGACTAACTACAATGAGCAGTTCTTC
>TRBV7-9|few|-|TRBJ2-5|13
CASSFGTGETQYF
TGTGCCAGCAGCTTTGGAACGGGAGAGACCCAGTACTTC
>TRBV24-1|few|TRBD2|TRBJ2-7|13
CATAQIAGGEQYF
TGTGCCACCGCTCAGATAGCGGGAGGCGAGCAGTACTTC
>TRBV7-8|-|-|TRBJ1-2|14
CASSQTTGPYGYTF
TGTGCCAGCAGCCAAACCACAGGCCCCTATGGCTACACCTTC
>TRBV19|-|-|TRBJ2-3|15
CASSSTGLVTDTQYF
TGTGCCAGTAGTTCTACAGGGTTAGTCACAGATACGCAGTATTTT
>TRBV10-3|-|TRBD1|TRBJ1-6|14
CATIRDRANSPLHF
TGTGCCACCATCCGGGACAGGGCCAATTCACCCCTCCACTTT
>TRBV10-3|-|TRBD1|TRBJ1-1|13
CAISTGGDTEAFF
TGTGCCATCAGTACAGGGGGGGACACTGAAGCTTTCTTT
>TRBV20-1|-|-|TRBJ2-7|13
CSARDLAGYQQYF
TGCAGTGCTAGAGATCTCGCCGGGTATCAGCAGTACTTC
>TRBV7-6|-|-|TRBJ2-5|11
CASSSREDQYF
TGTGCCAGCAGCTCCCGAGAAGACCAGTACTTC
>TRBV20-1|-|TRBD2|TRBJ2-1|15
CSARGQLAGVNEQFF
TGCAGTGCTAGAGGGCAACTAGCGGGGGTAAATGAGCAGTTCTTC